This TCR beta chain comes out of a study of monozygotic twins with inflammatory bowel disease. Findings and caveats of the study: People with IBD had fewer clonotypes in common with others than healthy twins did, especially with disease activity.

Comments on this clonotype: Antigen unknown.

The CDR3 loop spans 16 amino acids. Germline V CDR1 and CDR2: LGHNA, YNFKEQ. For every sample, eight separate reactions were used to make cDNA. TCRdb processed the 5' RACE reads again and assigns one entry to each CDR3 protein, with no DNA. This table holds 110,000 or so distinct CDR3 sequences. V gene TRBV4-2 combines with J gene TRBJ2-2; without DNA, the TCRdb call of TRBD1 cannot be checked. Sample: blood. The TCR sequence derives from a human donor with ulcerative colitis or Crohn's disease, or a healthy co-twin of an affected twin (not recorded which). The CDR3 sequence: CASSLDLTGEAGELFF.